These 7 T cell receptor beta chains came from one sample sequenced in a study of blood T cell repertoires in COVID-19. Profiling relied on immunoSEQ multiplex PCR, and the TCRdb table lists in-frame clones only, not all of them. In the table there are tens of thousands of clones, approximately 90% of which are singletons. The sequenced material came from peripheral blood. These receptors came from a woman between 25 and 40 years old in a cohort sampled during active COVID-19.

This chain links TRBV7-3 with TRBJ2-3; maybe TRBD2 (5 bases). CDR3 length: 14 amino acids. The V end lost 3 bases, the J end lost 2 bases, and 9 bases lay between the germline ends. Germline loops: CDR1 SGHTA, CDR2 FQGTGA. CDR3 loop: CASSLQRHTDTQYF. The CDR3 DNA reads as TGTGCCAGCAGCTTGCAGCGGCACACAGATACGCAGTATTTT.

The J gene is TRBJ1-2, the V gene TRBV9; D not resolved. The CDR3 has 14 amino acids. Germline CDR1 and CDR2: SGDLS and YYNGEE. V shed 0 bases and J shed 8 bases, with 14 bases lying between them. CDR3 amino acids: CASSVGSGVGGYTF. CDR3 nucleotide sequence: TGTGCCAGCAGCGTAGGGTCCGGGGTGGGAGGCTACACCTTC.

CDR3 bases: TGTGCCAGCAGCTTAGCGTTGGGGGGGAAGGGATCAAGAGAGCAGTTCTTC. As protein: CASSLALGGKGSREQFF. V and J are TRBV7-2 and TRBJ2-1; 7 bases align to TRBD2. The CDR3 length is 17 residues. Looked up from germline, CDR1 is SGHTA and CDR2 is FQGNSA. V was pared by 0 bases and J by 10 bases, with 15 bases of the junction left unmatched.

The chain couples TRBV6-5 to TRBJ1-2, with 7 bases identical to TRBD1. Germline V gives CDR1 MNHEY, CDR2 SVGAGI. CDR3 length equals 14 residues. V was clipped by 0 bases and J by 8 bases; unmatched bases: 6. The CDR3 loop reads CASSYSRQGKGYTF. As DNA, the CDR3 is TGTGCCAGCAGTTACTCCCGACAGGGCAAAGGCTACACCTTC.

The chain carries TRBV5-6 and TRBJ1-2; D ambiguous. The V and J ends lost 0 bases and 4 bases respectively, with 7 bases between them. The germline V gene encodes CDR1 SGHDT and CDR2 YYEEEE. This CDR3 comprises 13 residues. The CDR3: CASSLDRSYGYTF. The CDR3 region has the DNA TGTGCCAGCAGCTTGGACAGATCCTATGGCTACACCTTC.

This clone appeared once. This CDR3 reads CASSLSSYEQYF. As DNA, the CDR3 is TGTGCCAGCAGCTTAAGTAGTTACGAGCAGTACTTC. This chain uses TRBV11-3 with TRBJ2-7; no clear D gene. CDR1 is SGHNT, CDR2 YENEEA, per germline. V shed 2 bases and J shed 4 bases, with 6 bases lying between them. This CDR3 comprises 12 residues. The full variable domain, with the rest looked up from reference TRBV11-3 and TRBJ2-7, is EAGVVQSPRYKIIEKKQPVAFWCNPISGHNTLYWYLQNLGQGPELLIRYENEEAVDDSQLPKDRFSAERLKGVDSTLKIQPAELGDSAVYLCASSLSSYEQYFGPGTRLTVT.

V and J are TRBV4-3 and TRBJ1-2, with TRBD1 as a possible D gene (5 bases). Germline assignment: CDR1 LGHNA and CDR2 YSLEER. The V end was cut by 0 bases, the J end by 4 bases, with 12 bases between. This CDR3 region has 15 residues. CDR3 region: CASSQDDQGVYGYTF. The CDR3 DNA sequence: TGCGCCAGCAGCCAAGATGATCAGGGTGTCTATGGCTACACCTTC.